These T cell receptor beta chains were read from a single sample in a study of blood T cell repertoires in COVID-19. Repertoires were generated with immunoSEQ multiplex PCR, while TCRdb's copy carries only in-frame clones and drops some. The table records under 40,000 clones, over 75% of them present only once. The sample consisted of peripheral blood. The receptors were gathered from a man aged 55 to 70 with active COVID-19. CDR3s include the opening cysteine and the closing phenylalanine or tryptophan. The order of the fields is V gene, clone size, D gene, J gene, CDR3 DNA, CDR3 protein. D genes are given only for firm matches. The size of a clone is reported for some rows only, either as once, few or many, or as a class for expanded clones.

>TRBV7-9|.|TRBD2|TRBJ2-5
TGTGCCAGCAGCTTAGATGTACTAGCGGGACGGGAGACCCAGTACTTC
CASSLDVLAGRETQYF
>TRBV6-1|once|.|TRBJ2-4
TGTGCCAGCAGTGAGCGGGACGGCAAAAACATTCAGTACTTC
CASSERDGKNIQYF
>TRBV18|.|.|TRBJ2-5
TGTGCCAGCTCACCCACCCCAGGGTTCCAAGAGACCCAGTACTTC
CASSPTPGFQETQYF
>TRBV5-4|.|TRBD1|TRBJ2-7
TGTGCCAGCAGCTTCAACAGGGGAAGCTCCTACGAGCAGTACTTC
CASSFNRGSSYEQYF
>TRBV27|few|TRBD1|TRBJ2-3
TGTGCCAGCAGTTTAAACCCGGGACAGGGAACAGATACGCAGTATTTT
CASSLNPGQGTDTQYF
>TRBV7-9|.|TRBD2|TRBJ2-1
TGTGCCAGCAGCCTAACTAGCGGTATACGCGGGCAGTTCTTC
CASSLTSGIRGQFF
>TRBV6-1|.|.|TRBJ1-4
TGTGCCAGCAGTGGCCCCGTAGTTGCAACTAATGAAAAACTGTTTTTT
CASSGPVVATNEKLFF
>TRBV18|.|.|TRBJ2-5
TGTGCCAGCTCACCTGGCAGAGAGACCCAGTACTTC
CASSPGRETQYF
>TRBV29-1|.|.|TRBJ1-2
TGCAGCGCCAAGACAGATCTGGGCTACACCTTC
CSAKTDLGYTF
>TRBV7-3|.|.|TRBJ2-7
TGTGCCAGCAGCTTAAGAGGGGGAAGGGAGCAGTACTTC
CASSLRGGREQYF
>TRBV7-9|once|TRBD1|TRBJ2-7
TGTGCCAGCAGCCTGGGACAGGGGGTTTCCTACGAGCAGTACTTC
CASSLGQGVSYEQYF
>TRBV19|.|TRBD2|TRBJ2-3
TGTGCCAGTGGGGCGGGAGGAGGTAGCACAGATACGCAGTATTTT
CASGAGGGSTDTQYF
>TRBV10-3|.|.|TRBJ1-6
TGTGCCATCAGCCTGCGGGGGGGTAATTCACCCCTCCACTTT
CAISLRGGNSPLHF
>TRBV5-5|.|TRBD1|TRBJ1-5
TGTGCCAGCAGCCCGCGGACAGGGGCCAGCAATCAGCCCCAGCATTTT
CASSPRTGASNQPQHF
>TRBV6-5|.|TRBD1|TRBJ1-5
TGTGCCAGCACCGGACAGGGCGATCAGCCCCAGCATTTT
CASTGQGDQPQHF
>TRBV30|few|TRBD1|TRBJ2-7
TGTGCCTGGAACACCGGGACAGGGGCGGGCGAGCAGTACTTC
CAWNTGTGAGEQYF
>TRBV18|once|.|TRBJ2-1
TGTGCCAGCTCACCACCGATTACGGGGAATGAGCAGTTCTTC
CASSPPITGNEQFF
>TRBV19|.|.|TRBJ2-7
TGTGCCCCAAGGCAAGGGGGTCAGGTCTACGAGCAGTACTTC
CAPRQGGQVYEQYF
>TRBV9|.|.|TRBJ2-1
TGTGCCAGCAGCACGGAGACGAAGGTTTTCGATGAGCAGTTCTTC
CASSTETKVFDEQFF
>TRBV19|.|TRBD2|TRBJ2-2
TGTGCCAGTATGAGTAGGGCTAGCGGGGCCACCGGGGAGCTGTTTTTT
CASMSRASGATGELFF
>TRBV5-1|.|.|TRBJ1-2
TGCGCCAGCAGCTTGGTTGGCAGGGCTATCCCTAACTATGGCTACACCTTC
CASSLVGRAIPNYGYTF
>TRBV4-2|.|TRBD2|TRBJ2-1
TGTGCCAGCAGCCAAGAAACTAGCGAAATCTTCTACAATGAGCAGTTCTTC
CASSQETSEIFYNEQFF
>TRBV2|.|.|TRBJ1-5
TGTGCCAGCAGCGAGCAGGGTAGTGGCAATCAGCCCCAGCATTTT
CASSEQGSGNQPQHF
>TRBV15|.|.|TRBJ2-7
TGTGCCACCAGCAGTCCACACGGGGGTGGGCAGTACTTC
CATSSPHGGGQYF
>TRBV19|.|.|TRBJ2-7
TGTGCCAGTAGTATTCCGGGGTCCTACGAGCAGTACTTC
CASSIPGSYEQYF
>TRBV15|.|.|TRBJ2-7
TGTGCCGTCCAACAAAGCGGAGGTTCCGAGCAGTACTTC
CAVQQSGGSEQYF